Listed here is a single T cell receptor beta chain. Using immunoSEQ multiplex PCR, the repertoire was profiled, and TCRdb retains in-frame clones only, with some absent. The repertoire consists of under 150,000 clones, with 90% to 95% occurring once and the leading ten covering roughly 5.5%. This specimen comes from a study of T cell responses to AZD1222 COVID-19 vaccine. V was clipped by 4 bases and J by 1 base, with 1 base between them. In germline, CDR1 is DFQATT, CDR2 SNEGSKA (reference sequence). The CDR3 extends over 10 amino acids. Source: peripheral blood, taken on day 0 of AZD1222 vaccination. V gene TRBV20-1 combines with J gene TRBJ2-5, with D unclear. The receptor was derived from an adult in good health. CDR3 in amino acids: CSATQETQYF. CDR3 nucleotide sequence: TGCAGTGCTACCCAAGAGACCCAGTACTTC.